This T cell receptor beta chain was recovered during a study of early stage breast cancer tumors. Study outcomes and limitations: Comparing each tissue with blood distinguished tumor from normal in about 85% of the 16 patients. Most shared enriched TCRB sequences were commonly generated ones. Functional markers like CD4, CD8 and FOXP3 were missed in bulk sequencing.

In the case of this clone: What it binds is unknown.

Each sample had two DNA replicates, 0.45 to 0.65 ug blood or about 1.5 ug tissue. Method: immunoSEQ multiplex PCR; TCRdb's copy keeps in-frame clones and lacks some. The data contain roughly 57,000 clones, about nine tenths of them singletons. After removal of 3 bases from V and 7 bases from J, the junction contained 4 bases not matched to a gene. There are 15 residues in the CDR3. Germline CDR1 and CDR2: SEHNR and FQNEAQ (reference sequence). The chain carries TRBV7-9 and TRBJ2-2; 11 positions agree with TRBD1. The source of this sequence is a person aged 70 to 79 with breast cancer. Sequenced sample: blood. CDR3 sequence: CASSFGQGAGGELFF. CDR3 in DNA: TGTGCCAGCAGCTTCGGACAGGGGGCCGGCGGGGAGCTGTTTTTT.